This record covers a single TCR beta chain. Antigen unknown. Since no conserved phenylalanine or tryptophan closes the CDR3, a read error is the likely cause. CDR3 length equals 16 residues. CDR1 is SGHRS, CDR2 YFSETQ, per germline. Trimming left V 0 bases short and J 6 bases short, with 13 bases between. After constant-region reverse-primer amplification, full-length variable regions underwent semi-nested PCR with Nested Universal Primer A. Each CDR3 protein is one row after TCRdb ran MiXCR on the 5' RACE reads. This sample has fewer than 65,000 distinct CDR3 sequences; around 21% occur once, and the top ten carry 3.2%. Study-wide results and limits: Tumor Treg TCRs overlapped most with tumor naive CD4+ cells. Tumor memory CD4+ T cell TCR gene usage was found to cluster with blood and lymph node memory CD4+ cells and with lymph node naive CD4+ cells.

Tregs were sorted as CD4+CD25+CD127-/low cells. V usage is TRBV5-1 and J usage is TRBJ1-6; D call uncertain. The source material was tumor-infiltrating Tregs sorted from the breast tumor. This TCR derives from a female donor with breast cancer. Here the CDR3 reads CASSLAVRLCNSPLHV. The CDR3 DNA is TGCGCCAGCAGCTTGGCCGTAAGGCTCTGTAATTCACCCCTCCACGTT.